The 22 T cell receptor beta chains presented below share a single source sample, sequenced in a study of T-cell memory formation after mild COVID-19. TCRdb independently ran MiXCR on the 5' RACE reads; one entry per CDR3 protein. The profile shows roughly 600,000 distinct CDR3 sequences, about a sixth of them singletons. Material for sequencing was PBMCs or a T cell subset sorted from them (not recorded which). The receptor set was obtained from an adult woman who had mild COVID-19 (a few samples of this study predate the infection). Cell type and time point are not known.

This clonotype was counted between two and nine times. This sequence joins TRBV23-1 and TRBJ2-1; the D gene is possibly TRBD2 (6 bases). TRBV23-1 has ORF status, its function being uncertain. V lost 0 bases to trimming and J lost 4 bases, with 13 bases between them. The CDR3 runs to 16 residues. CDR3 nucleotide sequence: TGCGCCAGCAGTCAATCCCCCAAGAGCGGGTACAATGAGCAGTTCTTC. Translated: CASSQSPKSGYNEQFF.

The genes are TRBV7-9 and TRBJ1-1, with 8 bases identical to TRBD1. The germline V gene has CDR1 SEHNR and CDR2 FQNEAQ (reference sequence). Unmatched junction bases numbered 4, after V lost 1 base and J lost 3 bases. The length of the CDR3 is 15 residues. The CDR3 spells CASSLDRGRDTEAFF. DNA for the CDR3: TGTGCCAGCAGCTTAGACAGGGGGAGGGACACTGAAGCTTTCTTT.

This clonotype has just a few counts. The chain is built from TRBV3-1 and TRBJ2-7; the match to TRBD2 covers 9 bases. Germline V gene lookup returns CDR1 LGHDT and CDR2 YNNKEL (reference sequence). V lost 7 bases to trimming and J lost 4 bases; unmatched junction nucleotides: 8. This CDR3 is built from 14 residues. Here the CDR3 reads CASTLRRGGYEQYF. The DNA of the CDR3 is TGTGCCAGCACCCTCAGGCGGGGGGGATACGAGCAGTACTTC.

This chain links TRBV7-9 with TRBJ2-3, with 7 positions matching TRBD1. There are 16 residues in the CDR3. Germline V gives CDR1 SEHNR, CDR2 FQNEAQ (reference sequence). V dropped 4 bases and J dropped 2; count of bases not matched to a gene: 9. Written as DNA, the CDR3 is TGTGCCAGCAGCTCGAGGACAGGACAACACACAGATACGCAGTATTTT. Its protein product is CASSSRTGQHTDTQYF.

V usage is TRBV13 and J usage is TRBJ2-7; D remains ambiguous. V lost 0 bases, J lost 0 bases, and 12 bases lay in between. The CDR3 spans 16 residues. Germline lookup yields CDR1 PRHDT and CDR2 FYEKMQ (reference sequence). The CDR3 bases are TGTGCCAGCAGCTTAGGCGGAGATTACAGCTCCTACGAGCAGTACTTC. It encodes CASSLGGDYSSYEQYF.

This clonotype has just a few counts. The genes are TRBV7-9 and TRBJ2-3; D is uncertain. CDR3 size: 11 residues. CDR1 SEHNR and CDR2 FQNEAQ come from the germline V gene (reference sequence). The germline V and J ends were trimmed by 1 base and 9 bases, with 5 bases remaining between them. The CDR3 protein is CASSLEPTQYF. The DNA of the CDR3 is TGTGCCAGCAGCTTAGAGCCCACGCAGTATTTT.

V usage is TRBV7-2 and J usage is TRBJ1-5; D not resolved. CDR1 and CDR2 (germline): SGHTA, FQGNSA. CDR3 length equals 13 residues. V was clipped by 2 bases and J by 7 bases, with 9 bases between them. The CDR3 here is CASSLRGHQPQHF. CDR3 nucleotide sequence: TGTGCCAGCAGCTTACGGGGTCACCAGCCCCAGCATTTT.

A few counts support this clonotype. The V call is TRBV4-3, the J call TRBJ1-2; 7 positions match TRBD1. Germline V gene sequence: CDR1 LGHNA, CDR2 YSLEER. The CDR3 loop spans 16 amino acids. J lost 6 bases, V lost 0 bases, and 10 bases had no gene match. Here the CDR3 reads CASSQEVYDRVDGYTF. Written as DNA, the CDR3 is TGCGCCAGCAGCCAAGAAGTTTACGACAGGGTCGATGGCTACACCTTC.

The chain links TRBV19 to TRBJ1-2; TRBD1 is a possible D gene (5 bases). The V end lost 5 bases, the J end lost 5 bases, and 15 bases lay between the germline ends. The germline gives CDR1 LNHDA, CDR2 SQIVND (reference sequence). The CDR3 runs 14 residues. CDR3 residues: CASSSQIAGYGYTF. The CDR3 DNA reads TGTGCCAGTAGTTCTCAAATTGCAGGGTATGGCTACACCTTC.

This chain's CDR3 is CASSPRGQRGLVGNTIYF. CDR3 bases: TGTGCCAGCAGCCCGCGGGGACAGAGAGGTTTGGTTGGAAACACCATATATTTT. V gene TRBV7-2 combines with J gene TRBJ1-3, with 7 bases that match TRBD1. Per the germline V gene, CDR1 is SGHTA and CDR2 is FQGNSA. Trimming removed 5 bases from V and 3 bases from J; junction bases left unmatched: 16. The length of the CDR3 is 18 residues. Variable domain in full (rest from reference TRBV7-2 and TRBJ1-3): GAGVSQSPSNKVTEKGKDVELRCDPISGHTALYWYRQSLGQGLEFLIYFQGNSAPDKSGLPSDRFSAERTGGSVSTLTIQRTQQEDSAVYLCASSPRGQRGLVGNTIYFGEGSWLTVV.

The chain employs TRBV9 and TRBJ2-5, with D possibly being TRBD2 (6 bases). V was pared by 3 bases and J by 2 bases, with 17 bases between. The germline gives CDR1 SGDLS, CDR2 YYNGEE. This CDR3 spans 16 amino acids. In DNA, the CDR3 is TGTGCCAGCAGCGGGGATTCCGGGACTGGGCAAGAGACCCAGTACTTC. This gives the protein CASSGDSGTGQETQYF.

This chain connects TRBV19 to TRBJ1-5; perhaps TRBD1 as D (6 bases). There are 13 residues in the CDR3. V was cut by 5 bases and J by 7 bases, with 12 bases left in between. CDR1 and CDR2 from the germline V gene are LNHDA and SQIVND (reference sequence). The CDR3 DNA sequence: TGTGCCAGTAGTGGACAGTTAGTCCAGCCCCAGCATTTT. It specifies CASSGQLVQPQHF.

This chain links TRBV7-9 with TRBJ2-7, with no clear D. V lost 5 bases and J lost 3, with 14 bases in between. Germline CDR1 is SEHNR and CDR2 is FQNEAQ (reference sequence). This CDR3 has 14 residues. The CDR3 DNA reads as TGTGCCAGCAGCGGCTTGTCTGCTCTCTACGAGCAGTACTTC. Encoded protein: CASSGLSALYEQYF. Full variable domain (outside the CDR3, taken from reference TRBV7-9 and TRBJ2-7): DTGVSQNPRHKITKRGQNVTFRCDPISEHNRLYWYRQTLGQGPEFLTYFQNEAQLEKSRLLSDRFSAERPKGSFSTLEIQRTEQGDSAMYLCASSGLSALYEQYFGPGTRLTVT.

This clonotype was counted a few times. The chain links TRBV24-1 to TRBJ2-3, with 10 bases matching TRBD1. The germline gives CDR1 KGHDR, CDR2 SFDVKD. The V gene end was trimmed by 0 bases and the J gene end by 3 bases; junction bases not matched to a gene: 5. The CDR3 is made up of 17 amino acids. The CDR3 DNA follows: TGTGCCACCAGTGATTTGGGTGACAGGGGGCGGACAGATACGCAGTATTTT. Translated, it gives CATSDLGDRGRTDTQYF.

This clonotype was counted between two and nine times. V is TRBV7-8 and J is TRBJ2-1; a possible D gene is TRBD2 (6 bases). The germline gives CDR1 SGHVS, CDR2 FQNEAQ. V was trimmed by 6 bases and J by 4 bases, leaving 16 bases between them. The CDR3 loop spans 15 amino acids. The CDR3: CASRSMWRDYNEQFF. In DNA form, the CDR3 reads TGTGCCAGCAGGAGTATGTGGCGGGATTACAATGAGCAGTTCTTC.

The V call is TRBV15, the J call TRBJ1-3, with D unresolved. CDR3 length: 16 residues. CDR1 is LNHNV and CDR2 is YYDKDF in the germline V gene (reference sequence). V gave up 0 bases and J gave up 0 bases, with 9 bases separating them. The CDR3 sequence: CATSRDRGPSGNTIYF. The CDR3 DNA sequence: TGTGCCACCAGCAGAGATCGAGGACCCTCTGGAAACACCATATATTTT.

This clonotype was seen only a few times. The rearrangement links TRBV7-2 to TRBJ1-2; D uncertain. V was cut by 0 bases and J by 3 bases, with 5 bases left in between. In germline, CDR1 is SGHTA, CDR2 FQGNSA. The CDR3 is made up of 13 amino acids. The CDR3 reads CASSLAGYYGYTF. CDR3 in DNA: TGTGCCAGCAGCTTAGCGGGTTACTATGGCTACACCTTC.

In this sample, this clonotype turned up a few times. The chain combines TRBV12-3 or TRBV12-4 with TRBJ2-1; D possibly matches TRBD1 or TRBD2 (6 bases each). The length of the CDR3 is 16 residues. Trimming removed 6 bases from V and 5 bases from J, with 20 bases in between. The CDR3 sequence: CASRRVGGTFNNEQFF. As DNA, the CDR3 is TGTGCCAGCAGACGCGTAGGGGGGACCTTCAACAATGAGCAGTTCTTC.

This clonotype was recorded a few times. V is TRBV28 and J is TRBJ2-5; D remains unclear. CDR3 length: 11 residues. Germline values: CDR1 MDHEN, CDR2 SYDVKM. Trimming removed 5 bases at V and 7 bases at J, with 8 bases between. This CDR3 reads CASSLSRTQYF. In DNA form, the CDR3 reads TGTGCCAGCAGTCTATCTCGGACCCAGTACTTC.

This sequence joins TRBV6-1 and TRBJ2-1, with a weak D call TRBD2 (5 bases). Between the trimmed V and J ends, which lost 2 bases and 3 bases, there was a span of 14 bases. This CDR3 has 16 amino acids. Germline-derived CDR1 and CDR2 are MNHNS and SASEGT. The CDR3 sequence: CASSEKPSGGYNEQFF. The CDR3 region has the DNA TGTGCCAGCAGTGAAAAACCCAGCGGAGGCTACAATGAGCAGTTCTTC.

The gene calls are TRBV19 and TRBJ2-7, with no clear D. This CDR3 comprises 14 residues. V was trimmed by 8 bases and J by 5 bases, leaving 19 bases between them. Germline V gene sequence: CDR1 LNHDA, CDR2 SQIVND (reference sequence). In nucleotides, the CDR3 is TGTGCCAGTTCGCTCCTTTCTGGAAGTGACGAGCAGTACTTC. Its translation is CASSLLSGSDEQYF.

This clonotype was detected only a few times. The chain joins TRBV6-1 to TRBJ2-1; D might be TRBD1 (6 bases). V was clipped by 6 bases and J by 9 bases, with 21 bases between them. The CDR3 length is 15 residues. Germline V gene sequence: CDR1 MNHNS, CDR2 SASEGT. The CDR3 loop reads CASRVPSGLGGEQFF. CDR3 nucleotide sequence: TGTGCCAGCAGAGTACCATCAGGGTTAGGGGGTGAGCAGTTCTTC.